This passage covers 3 T cell receptor beta chains from one sample sequenced in a study of T cell changes during pregnancy in multiple sclerosis. This table comes from immunoSEQ multiplex PCR, and its TCRdb copy is limited to in-frame clones, with some not included. The sample holds fewer than 50,000 clones, 85% to 90% seen once. Source: peripheral blood, taken in the second trimester of pregnancy. All receptors derive from a female donor in good health, enrolled as a control in a pregnancy study.

The table lists this clone with a count of one. The V call is TRBV7-2, the J call TRBJ1-5; 11 positions agree with TRBD1. V lost 7 bases, J lost 1 base, and 15 bases stayed unmatched. The germline CDR1 and CDR2 sequences are SGHTA and FQGNSA. The CDR3 has 19 amino acids. The CDR3 nucleotides are TGTGCCAGCATCCTTATCCCATCCGGACAGGGGGCAAGCAATCAGCCCCAGCATTTT. Its protein product is CASILIPSGQGASNQPQHF.

This clone occurred once. The chain employs TRBV10-3 and TRBJ1-2, with TRBD1 identical over 8 bases. This CDR3 is built from 12 residues. Germline CDR1 is ENHRY and CDR2 is SYGVKD. Trimming took 2 bases from V and 7 from J; bases not matched to a gene: 0. The CDR3 loop reads CAISEGQGGYTF. As DNA, the CDR3 is TGTGCCATCAGTGAGGGACAGGGTGGCTACACCTTC.

The genes are TRBV7-9 and TRBJ2-7; 13 bases line up with TRBD2. Trimming took 2 bases from V and 13 from J; bases not matched to a gene: 2. CDR1 and CDR2 from the germline V gene are SEHNR and FQNEAQ (reference sequence). This CDR3 comprises 12 residues. The CDR3 is CASSLTSGRGYF. The CDR3 DNA reads TGTGCCAGCAGCTTAACTAGCGGGAGGGGATACTTC.